This T cell receptor (beta chain) was sequenced for a study of CD8+CD57+ T cells in acquired aplastic anemia. For the study at large: CD4+ and CD8+ cells, once sorted, gave DNA averaging roughly 3 ug. General study findings and limits: Overlap between patients and controls comprised almost 30 CD8+ CDR3 sequences.

With respect to this clonotype: Its matching antigen is unknown.

V shed 3 bases and J 6 bases; nucleotides not matched to a gene: 7. The CDR3 runs 13 residues. The germline V gene encodes CDR1 DFQATT and CDR2 SNEGSKA (reference sequence). CD8+CD57+ cell expansion had been shown by flow cytometry in patients chosen for sequencing. Each of the patients presented with severe acquired aplastic anemia. The study sampled blood from patients who had received no therapy. Genomic DNA, the template, was used for profiling of the TCR beta VDJ and CDR3. TCRdb reprocessed the reads with MiXCR, giving one entry per CDR3 protein. In the table there are approximately 80,000 distinct CDR3 sequences, approximately 70% of which are singletons.

The clonotype comes from a human donor with aplastic anemia. Sequenced: sorted CD4+, CD8+, or CD8+CD57+ T cells (not recorded which) from PBMCs. The chain recombines TRBV20-1 with TRBJ2-7, with 8 bases identical to TRBD2. This CDR3 reads CSARASGRGEQYF. The CDR3 nucleotides read TGCAGTGCTAGGGCGAGCGGGAGAGGCGAGCAGTACTTC.